Sequencing of this T cell receptor (beta chain) was carried out in a study of cytomegalovirus exposure and HLA in healthy donors. It was with 60 Vbeta and 13 Jbeta primers that the PCR ran. TCRdb's table, derived via immunoSEQ multiplex PCR, lists solely in-frame clones and lacks some. The sample carries over 150,000 clones, roughly 80% recorded once. Germline CDR1 reads SGHVS; CDR2 reads FQNEAQ. The CDR3 spans 18 residues. The V gene lost 5 bases and the J gene lost 0 bases, with 20 bases spanning the gap. The sequence derives from a woman in her twenties or thirties in good health and CMV-seropositive. The chain employs TRBV7-8 and TRBJ1-5; possible D gene TRBD1, 6 bases. The sample consisted of PBMCs. The chain's CDR3 is CASSLHDWTVDSNQPQHF. The CDR3 DNA follows: TGTGCCAGCAGCCTACACGACTGGACAGTAGATAGCAATCAGCCCCAGCATTTT.